This T cell receptor (beta chain) was identified in a study of tumor-infiltrating T cells and Merkel cell polyomavirus. Study summary: CD8+ T cells recognized the Merkel cell polyomavirus KLL epitope.

Per the germline V gene, CDR1 is MRHNA and CDR2 is SNTAGT. V lost 3 bases, J lost 11 bases, and 10 bases stayed unmatched. The CDR3 runs 15 residues. Robust Merkel cell polyomavirus Large T antigen positivity by immunohistochemistry was seen in all patients' tumors. Clones were read by immunoSEQ multiplex PCR, and TCRdb kept only the in-frame ones, dropping some. The repertoire holds 20,000 to 25,000 clones, with around nine tenths as singletons. The source is a man in his fifties with Merkel cell carcinoma. Material: lymph node tissue. The rearrangement uses TRBV6-4 and TRBJ2-1; 10 bases are a match to TRBD2. Here the CDR3 reads CASSEASGGSAKQFF. CDR3 DNA: TGTGCCAGCAGTGAGGCTAGCGGGGGCTCAGCTAAGCAGTTCTTC.